The next 32 T cell receptor beta chains were all read from a single sample in a study of glioma-infiltrating T cells after dendritic cell vaccination. Only in-frame clones appear in the TCRdb table, and some are missing; sequencing was by immunoSEQ multiplex PCR. The sample holds about 92,000 clones, over 75% seen once. The material sequenced was blood, taken before dendritic cell vaccination. These receptor sequences come from a human donor with glioblastoma.

V and J are TRBV11-2 and TRBJ1-5; 11 positions agree with TRBD1. Germline V gene data show CDR1 as SGHAT and CDR2 as FQNNGV. V lost 5 bases, J lost 11 bases, and 5 bases stayed unmatched. CDR3 size: 13 residues. The DNA for the CDR3 is TGTGCCAGCAGCCGAGGACAGGGGGCAGCCCAGCATTTT. Protein: CASSRGQGAAQHF.

V gene TRBV6-5 combines with J gene TRBJ2-7; 11 positions agree with TRBD1. The V gene's germline CDR1 is MNHEY and CDR2 SVGAGI. The CDR3 length is 15 residues. V was clipped by 2 bases and J by 5 bases; unmatched bases: 5. CDR3 sequence (DNA): TGTGCCAGCAGTTACGTCGGACAGGGGGCCAACGAGCAGTACTTC. It yields the protein CASSYVGQGANEQYF.

V and J are TRBV14 and TRBJ2-7, with 10 bases aligning to TRBD2. Germline CDR1 reads SGHDN; CDR2 reads FVKESK. This CDR3 spans 16 amino acids. The J segment lost 0 bases and the V segment lost 3 bases, leaving 5 bases of the junction unmatched. CDR3 in DNA: TGTGCCAGCAGCCACGGGGGACTAGCGAGCTCCTACGAGCAGTACTTC. It yields the protein CASSHGGLASSYEQYF.

This clone has a handful of counts. This chain joins TRBV28 and TRBJ2-2; D not resolved. The germline V gene encodes CDR1 MDHEN and CDR2 SYDVKM. The CDR3 sequence is 12 residues long. Trimming removed 8 bases from V and 5 bases from J, with 9 bases in between. The CDR3 loop is CASHSVTGELFF. CDR3 bases: TGTGCCAGCCACAGTGTAACCGGGGAGCTGTTTTTT.

This sequence joins TRBV7-2 and TRBJ2-7; 12 nucleotides match TRBD2. Germline trimming cut 6 bases from V and 2 bases from J; bases unmatched to any gene: 5. Germline V lookup: CDR1 SGHTA, CDR2 FQGNSA. The CDR3 sequence is 15 residues long. The CDR3 DNA reads TGTGCCAGCAGACCAACTAGCGGGGGGCCCTACGAGCAGTACTTC. It yields the protein CASRPTSGGPYEQYF.

V and J are TRBV4-2 and TRBJ2-5, with 9 bases identical to TRBD2. Germline CDR1 LGHNA, CDR2 YNFKEQ. This CDR3 is built from 16 residues. The V and J ends lost 0 bases and 2 bases, in that order; junction bases with no gene match: 4. CDR3 loop: CASSQELAGVQETQYF. DNA of the CDR3: TGTGCCAGCAGCCAAGAGTTAGCGGGAGTACAAGAGACCCAGTACTTC.

This chain connects TRBV5-6 to TRBJ1-5; the D gene is possibly TRBD1 (5 bases). Germline values: CDR1 SGHDT, CDR2 YYEEEE. This CDR3 region has 16 residues. V lost 4 bases and J 5 bases, leaving 19 bases between the germline ends. The CDR3 coding sequence is TGTGCCAGCAGCCCGTGGAGGGGCCTTAACTATCAGCCCCAGCATTTT. Protein product: CASSPWRGLNYQPQHF.

The gene calls are TRBV5-4 and TRBJ2-2, with TRBD2 matching 12 bases. Germline values: CDR1 SGHNT, CDR2 YYREEE (reference sequence). The J segment lost 7 bases and the V segment lost 4 bases, leaving 5 bases of the junction unmatched. The CDR3 is 15 residues long. This chain's CDR3 is CASSPRLAGVGELFF. The CDR3 DNA reads as TGTGCCAGCAGCCCCCGACTAGCGGGAGTCGGGGAGCTGTTTTTT.

This sequence joins TRBV5-8 and TRBJ2-1; D is unclear. The CDR3 runs 17 residues. The germline gives CDR1 SGHTS, CDR2 YDEGEE. Trimming took off 0 bases at V and 0 bases at J, with 13 bases between the two ends. The CDR3 nucleotides read TGTGCCAGCAGCTTGGTTCAGAGGAGTTTCTCCTACAATGAGCAGTTCTTC. Translated: CASSLVQRSFSYNEQFF.

This sequence joins TRBV29-1 and TRBJ2-2; a weak D match, TRBD2 (5 bases). The CDR3 is made up of 12 amino acids. The V end was cut by 6 bases, the J end by 7 bases, with 12 bases between. Germline CDR1 and CDR2: SQVTM and ANQGSEA. The CDR3 region has the DNA TGCAGCGTCGAGGACTGGGGCGGGGAGCTGTTTTTT. It translates to CSVEDWGGELFF.

V and J are TRBV6-6 and TRBJ2-7, with a weak D call TRBD2 (5 bases). Germline CDR1 MNHNY, CDR2 SVGAGI (reference sequence). The CDR3 has 14 residues. Trimming took 2 bases from V and 0 from J, leaving 8 bases between them. In nucleotides, the CDR3 is TGTGCCAGCAGTTACGACGGACTCTCCTACGAGCAGTACTTC. It encodes CASSYDGLSYEQYF.

This rearrangement joins TRBV7-9 to TRBJ1-5, with D unclear. The CDR3 spans 13 residues. Germline V CDR1 and CDR2: SEHNR, FQNEAQ (reference sequence). V was shortened by 5 bases and J by 4 bases, with 9 bases between the two germline ends. DNA for the CDR3: TGTGCCAGCAGCCCCCTACTGAATCAGCCCCAGCATTTT. Its translation: CASSPLLNQPQHF.

V is TRBV6-6 and J is TRBJ1-2, with 7 bases lining up with TRBD1. This CDR3 spans 16 amino acids. With 6 bases clipped from V and 1 base from J, the junction kept 11 bases outside the gene matches. Germline CDR1 and CDR2: MNHNY and SVGAGI (reference sequence). The CDR3, as DNA: TGTGCCAGCAGCCGTTCGGACAGGTTTTTTAACTATGGCTACACCTTC. It encodes CASSRSDRFFNYGYTF.

The chain couples TRBV5-1 to TRBJ2-2; 8 nucleotides agree with TRBD2. V shed 4 bases, J shed 2 bases, and the junction held 4 bases outside the gene matches. Per germline, CDR1 SGHRS and CDR2 YFSETQ. The CDR3 runs to 15 residues. CDR3 protein: CASSLTSGNTGELFF. CDR3 bases: TGCGCCAGCAGCCTAACTAGCGGTAACACCGGGGAGCTGTTTTTT.

V and J are TRBV19 and TRBJ1-2; D is undetermined. Germline V gives CDR1 LNHDA, CDR2 SQIVND (reference sequence). This CDR3 has 13 residues. Trimming removed 9 bases from V and 1 base from J, with 12 bases in between. For the CDR3, the DNA is TGTGCCAGCGGTGCACAGATTAACTATGGCTACACCTTC. This sequence encodes CASGAQINYGYTF.

This chain joins TRBV4-1 and TRBJ2-1; D is undetermined. The V end lost 1 base, the J end lost 5 bases, and 6 bases lay between the germline ends. CDR1 is MGHRA and CDR2 is YSYEKL in the germline V gene. The CDR3 length is 13 residues. The CDR3 nucleotides are TGCGCCAGCAGCCAAGTTCAGAACAATGAGCAGTTCTTC. The encoded protein is CASSQVQNNEQFF.

This clone was seen only once. The V and J genes are TRBV7-6 and TRBJ2-5; the D gene is possibly TRBD2 (5 bases). Per germline, CDR1 SGHVS and CDR2 FNYEAQ. Trimming cost V 7 bases and J 5 bases, with 20 bases left between them. This CDR3 has 15 residues. CDR3 sequence: CASTLLSGSGETQYF. The CDR3 DNA sequence: TGTGCCAGCACCCTCCTTAGTGGTTCGGGGGAGACCCAGTACTTC.

The chain recombines TRBV7-6 with TRBJ1-1, with 10 bases fitting TRBD1. Germline CDR1 and CDR2: SGHVS and FNYEAQ. V gave up 3 bases and J gave up 3 bases; unmatched junction bases: 10. The CDR3 is 17 residues long. The CDR3 nucleotides are TGTGCCAGCAGCTTGGGTGACAGGGGGCGAGTTGACACTGAAGCTTTCTTT. It translates to CASSLGDRGRVDTEAFF.

This chain uses TRBV27 with TRBJ2-7, with a tentative D call TRBD2 (6 bases). With 0 bases removed from V and 4 bases from J, the gap between germline ends came to 13 bases. CDR1 MNHEY and CDR2 SMNVEV come from the germline V gene (reference sequence). The CDR3 totals 15 residues. The CDR3 reads CASSLSWSGRYEQYF. CDR3 nucleotides: TGTGCCAGCAGTTTATCGTGGTCAGGGAGGTACGAGCAGTACTTC.

The rearrangement links TRBV15 to TRBJ1-4; 7 bases line up with TRBD1. V was clipped by 6 bases and J by 5 bases; unmatched bases: 21. The germline CDR1 and CDR2 sequences are LNHNV and YYDKDF (reference sequence). This CDR3 is 19 amino acids long. The CDR3 spells CATSPNRDSILFPNEKLFF. The CDR3 DNA is TGTGCCACCAGTCCGAACCGGGACAGTATTTTATTCCCAAATGAAAAACTGTTTTTT.

The rearrangement uses TRBV6-5 and TRBJ2-1; no reliable D call. The V gene lost 0 bases and the J gene lost 9 bases, with 12 bases spanning the gap. Germline CDR1 and CDR2: MNHEY and SVGAGI. The CDR3 spans 14 residues. The CDR3 DNA follows: TGTGCCAGCAGTTACTCCCTGGCCTCCAGTGAGCAGTTCTTC. Its translation: CASSYSLASSEQFF.

The chain employs TRBV5-4 and TRBJ2-4; tentatively, D is TRBD2 (6 bases). The V gene's germline CDR1 is SGHNT and CDR2 YYREEE (reference sequence). This CDR3 spans 14 amino acids. Between the trimmed V and J ends, which lost 0 bases and 6 bases, there was a span of 10 bases. The CDR3 spells CASSLGGGVNIQYF. In DNA, the CDR3 is TGTGCCAGCAGCTTGGGGGGCGGGGTAAACATTCAGTACTTC.

The genes are TRBV5-6 and TRBJ1-1, with D tentatively TRBD1 (6 bases). The CDR3 sequence is 15 residues long. Germline lookup yields CDR1 SGHDT and CDR2 YYEEEE. Deletions cut 1 base from V and 0 bases from J, with 10 bases between. The CDR3 DNA reads TGTGCCAGCAGCTTGTATGGGGGCATGAACACTGAAGCTTTCTTT. It encodes CASSLYGGMNTEAFF.

The chain couples TRBV19 to TRBJ1-1; TRBD1 agrees at 7 bases. CDR3 length: 14 residues. CDR1 is LNHDA and CDR2 is SQIVND in the germline V gene (reference sequence). The J segment lost 6 bases and the V segment lost 3 bases, leaving 7 bases of the junction unmatched. The CDR3 DNA sequence: TGTGCCAGTAGTATCCAGGAGGGGGCAGCTGAAGCTTTCTTT. This codes for CASSIQEGAAEAFF.

The rearrangement links TRBV6-1 to TRBJ2-7; 7 bases agree with TRBD1. Germline trimming cut 6 bases from V and 5 bases from J; bases unmatched to any gene: 7. Germline V gives CDR1 MNHNS, CDR2 SASEGT. The CDR3 is made up of 13 amino acids. DNA of the CDR3: TGTGCCAGCAGGGAGACAGGGTCACACGAGCAGTACTTC. It specifies CASRETGSHEQYF.

The chain couples TRBV5-1 to TRBJ1-2, with D unresolved. In germline, CDR1 is SGHRS, CDR2 YFSETQ. The CDR3 totals 13 residues. V dropped 0 bases and J dropped 3 bases, with 6 bases sitting between them. The CDR3 DNA is TGCGCCAGCAGCTTGGGAGGCGACTATGGCTACACCTTC. The encoded protein is CASSLGGDYGYTF.

This clone was counted only a few times. The V and J genes are TRBV7-2 and TRBJ1-2; 10 bases fit TRBD1. This CDR3 has 14 residues. Germline-derived CDR1 and CDR2 are SGHTA and FQGNSA. The V and J ends lost 3 bases and 7 bases, in that order; junction bases with no gene match: 5. CDR3 amino acids: CASSFDGTGAGYTF. The CDR3 nucleotides read TGTGCCAGCAGCTTTGACGGGACAGGGGCTGGCTACACCTTC.

This clone was detected only once. Here the CDR3 DNA reads TGTGCCAGTAGTATTCACAGGGATGGCTACACCTTC. Translation gives CASSIHRDGYTF. This chain connects TRBV19 to TRBJ1-2, with D possibly being TRBD1 (6 bases). Germline V gives CDR1 LNHDA, CDR2 SQIVND (reference sequence). The CDR3 spans 12 residues. Trimming stripped 3 bases from V and 6 bases from J, with 8 bases between.

The chain recombines TRBV9 with TRBJ1-1; no definite D call. Germline CDR1 is SGDLS and CDR2 is YYNGEE. This CDR3 has 17 residues. V lost 1 base and J 7 bases, leaving 23 bases between the germline ends. This CDR3 is CASSVFPASSAEGEAFF. Here the CDR3 DNA reads TGTGCCAGCAGCGTATTCCCGGCGTCTAGCGCTGAGGGTGAAGCTTTCTTT.

This chain joins TRBV19 and TRBJ2-5; D unresolved. Germline assignment: CDR1 LNHDA and CDR2 SQIVND (reference sequence). V was cut by 7 bases and J by 2 bases, with 17 bases left in between. CDR3 length equals 15 residues. CDR3 sequence: CASTNRWALQETQYF. The CDR3, as DNA: TGTGCCAGTACTAATCGGTGGGCTCTACAAGAGACCCAGTACTTC.

This clone was detected only a few times. This chain links TRBV10-3 with TRBJ1-1, with TRBD1 as a possible D gene (5 bases). V lost 7 bases, J lost 0 bases, and 12 bases lay in between. The CDR3 consists of 14 residues. The germline V gene encodes CDR1 ENHRY and CDR2 SYGVKD. The CDR3 nucleotides read TGTGCCATCAACCATGACAGCATGAACACTGAAGCTTTCTTT. It encodes CAINHDSMNTEAFF.

This clone was observed a single time. The chain combines TRBV27 with TRBJ1-6, with D unresolved. The germline V and J ends were trimmed by 5 bases and 8 bases, with 13 bases remaining between them. Germline values: CDR1 MNHEY, CDR2 SMNVEV (reference sequence). This CDR3 spans 14 amino acids. The chain's CDR3 is CASSPLSRDSPLHF. CDR3 nucleotides: TGTGCCAGCAGTCCCCTCTCTCGGGATTCACCCCTCCACTTT.